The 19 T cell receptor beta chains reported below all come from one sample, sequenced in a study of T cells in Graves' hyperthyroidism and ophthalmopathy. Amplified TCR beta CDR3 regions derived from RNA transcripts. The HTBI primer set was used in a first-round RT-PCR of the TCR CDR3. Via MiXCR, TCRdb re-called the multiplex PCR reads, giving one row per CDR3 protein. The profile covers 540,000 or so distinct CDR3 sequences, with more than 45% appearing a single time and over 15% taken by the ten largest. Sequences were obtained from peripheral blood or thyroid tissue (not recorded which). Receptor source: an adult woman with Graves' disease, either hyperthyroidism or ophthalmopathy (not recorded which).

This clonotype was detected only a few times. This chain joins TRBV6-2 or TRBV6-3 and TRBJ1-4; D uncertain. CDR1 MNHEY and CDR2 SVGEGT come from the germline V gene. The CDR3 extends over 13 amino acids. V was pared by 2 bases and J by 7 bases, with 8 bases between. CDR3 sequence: CASSYIAGEKLFF. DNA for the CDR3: TGTGCCAGCAGTTACATCGCGGGTGAAAAACTGTTTTTT.

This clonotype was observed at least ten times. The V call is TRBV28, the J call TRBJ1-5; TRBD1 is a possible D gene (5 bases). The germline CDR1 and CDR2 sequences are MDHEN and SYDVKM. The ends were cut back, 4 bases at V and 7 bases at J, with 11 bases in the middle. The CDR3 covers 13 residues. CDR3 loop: CASSSRAGQPQHF. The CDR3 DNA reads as TGTGCCAGCAGTTCCAGGGCGGGGCAGCCCCAGCATTTT.

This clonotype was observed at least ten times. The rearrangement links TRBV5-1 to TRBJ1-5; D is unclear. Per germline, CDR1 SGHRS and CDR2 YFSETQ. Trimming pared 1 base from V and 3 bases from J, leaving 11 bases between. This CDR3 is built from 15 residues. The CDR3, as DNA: TGCGCCAGCAGCTTGTTTGGCCAGGTCAATCAGCCCCAGCATTTT. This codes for CASSLFGQVNQPQHF.

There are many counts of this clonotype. The CDR3 DNA reads as TGTGCCAGCAGTCTGGGCATGAACACTGAAGCTTTCTTT. Its protein is CASSLGMNTEAFF. This chain links TRBV5-5 with TRBJ1-1, with D unclear. V was pared by 5 bases and J by 0 bases, with 8 bases between. Germline V gives CDR1 SGHKS, CDR2 YYEKEE (reference sequence). The CDR3 contains 13 residues.

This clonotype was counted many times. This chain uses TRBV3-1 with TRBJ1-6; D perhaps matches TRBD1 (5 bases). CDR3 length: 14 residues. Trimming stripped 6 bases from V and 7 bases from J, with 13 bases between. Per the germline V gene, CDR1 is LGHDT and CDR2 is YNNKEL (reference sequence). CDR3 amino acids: CASRPRQTNSPLHF. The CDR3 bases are TGTGCCAGCAGGCCCCGACAGACGAATTCACCCCTCCACTTT.

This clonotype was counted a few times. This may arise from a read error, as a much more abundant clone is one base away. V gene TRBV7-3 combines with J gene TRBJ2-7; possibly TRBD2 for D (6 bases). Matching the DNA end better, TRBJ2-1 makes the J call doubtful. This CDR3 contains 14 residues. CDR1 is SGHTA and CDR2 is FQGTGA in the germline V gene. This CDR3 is CASSVTGVPGEQFF. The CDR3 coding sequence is TGTGCCAGCAGCGTGACGGGGGTGCCTGGCGAGCAGTTCTTC.

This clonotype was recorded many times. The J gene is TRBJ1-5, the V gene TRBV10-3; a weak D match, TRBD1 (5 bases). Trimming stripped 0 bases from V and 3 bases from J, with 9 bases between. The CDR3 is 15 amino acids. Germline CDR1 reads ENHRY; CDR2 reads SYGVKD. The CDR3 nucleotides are TGTGCCATCAGTGAGTCCAGACAGATCAATCAGCCCCAGCATTTT. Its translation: CAISESRQINQPQHF.

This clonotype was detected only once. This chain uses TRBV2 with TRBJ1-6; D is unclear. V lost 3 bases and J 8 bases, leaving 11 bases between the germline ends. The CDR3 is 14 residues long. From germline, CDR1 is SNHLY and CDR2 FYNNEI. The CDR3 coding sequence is TGTGCCAGCAGTGAGTGGGAAAAAGATTCACCCCTCCACTTT. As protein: CASSEWEKDSPLHF.

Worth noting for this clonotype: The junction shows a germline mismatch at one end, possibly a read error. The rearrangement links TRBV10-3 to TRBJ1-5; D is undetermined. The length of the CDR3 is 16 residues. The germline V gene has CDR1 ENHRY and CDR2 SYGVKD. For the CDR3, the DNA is TGTGCCAGCAGTTACTCGATAGCAGGCGTCAATCAGCCCCAGCATTTT. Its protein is CASSYSIAGVNQPQHF.

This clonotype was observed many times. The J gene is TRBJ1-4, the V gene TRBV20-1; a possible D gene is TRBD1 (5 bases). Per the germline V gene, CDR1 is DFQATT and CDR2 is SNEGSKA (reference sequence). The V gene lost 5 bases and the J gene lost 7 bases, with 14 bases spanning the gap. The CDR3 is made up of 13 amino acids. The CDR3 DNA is TGCAGTGCTGAACAGGTTATTGTTGAAAAACTGTTTTTT. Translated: CSAEQVIVEKLFF.

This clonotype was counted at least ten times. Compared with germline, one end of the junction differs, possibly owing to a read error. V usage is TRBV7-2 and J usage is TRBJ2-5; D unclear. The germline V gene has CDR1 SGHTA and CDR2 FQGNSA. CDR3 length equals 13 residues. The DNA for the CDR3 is TGTGCCACCAGCCCGATCAATTCGGAGACCCAGTACTTC. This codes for CATSPINSETQYF.

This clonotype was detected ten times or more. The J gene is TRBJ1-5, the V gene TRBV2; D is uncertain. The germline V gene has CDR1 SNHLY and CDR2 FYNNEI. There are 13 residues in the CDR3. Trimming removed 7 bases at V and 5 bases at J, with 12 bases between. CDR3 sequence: CASNRHGDQPQHF. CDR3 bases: TGTGCCAGCAACAGACACGGAGATCAGCCCCAGCATTTT.

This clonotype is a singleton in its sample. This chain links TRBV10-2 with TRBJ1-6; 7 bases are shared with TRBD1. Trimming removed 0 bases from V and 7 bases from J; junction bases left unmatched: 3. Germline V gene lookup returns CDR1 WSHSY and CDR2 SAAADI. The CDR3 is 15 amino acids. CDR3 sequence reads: CASSESGTANSPLHF. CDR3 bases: TGCGCCAGCAGTGAGTCGGGGACAGCAAATTCACCCCTCCACTTT.

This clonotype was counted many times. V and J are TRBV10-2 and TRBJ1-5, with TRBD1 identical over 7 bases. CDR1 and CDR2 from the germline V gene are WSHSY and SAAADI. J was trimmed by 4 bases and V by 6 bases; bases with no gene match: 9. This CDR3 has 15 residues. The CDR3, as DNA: TGCGCCAGCAGATCCGGGACAGCCATAAATCAGCCCCAGCATTTT. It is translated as CASRSGTAINQPQHF.

The CDR3 bases are TGCAGTGCTAGAGCCACCCAAAGTAATTCACCCCTCCACTTT. Protein product: CSARATQSNSPLHF. The chain has TRBV20-1 and TRBJ1-6; D not certain. The CDR3 runs to 14 residues. The V end was cut by 1 base, the J end by 6 bases, with 10 bases between. CDR1 and CDR2 (germline): DFQATT, SNEGSKA (reference sequence).

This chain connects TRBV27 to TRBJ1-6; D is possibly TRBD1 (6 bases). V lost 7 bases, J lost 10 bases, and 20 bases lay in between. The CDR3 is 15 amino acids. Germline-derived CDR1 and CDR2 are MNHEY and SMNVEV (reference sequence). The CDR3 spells CASTASRGSHSPLHF. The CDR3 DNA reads TGTGCCAGCACCGCGAGTAGGGGGTCACACTCACCCCTCCACTTT.

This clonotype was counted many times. CDR3 in DNA: TGTGCCAGCAGTGACAGGAATGGGCTCGGAGGTGAAAAACTGTTTTTT. Its protein is CASSDRNGLGGEKLFF. V is TRBV2 and J is TRBJ1-4; D is unresolved. Trimming cost V 3 bases and J 7 bases, with 18 bases left between them. This CDR3 region has 16 residues. Germline loops: CDR1 SNHLY, CDR2 FYNNEI.

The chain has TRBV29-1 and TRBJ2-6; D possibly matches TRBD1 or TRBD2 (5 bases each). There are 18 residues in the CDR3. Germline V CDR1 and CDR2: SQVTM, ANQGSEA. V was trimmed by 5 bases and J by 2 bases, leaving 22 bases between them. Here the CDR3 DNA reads TGCAGCGTTACTCACCGCGAGCTCCGAGGGGCTGGGGCCAACGTCCTGACTTTC. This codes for CSVTHRELRGAGANVLTF.

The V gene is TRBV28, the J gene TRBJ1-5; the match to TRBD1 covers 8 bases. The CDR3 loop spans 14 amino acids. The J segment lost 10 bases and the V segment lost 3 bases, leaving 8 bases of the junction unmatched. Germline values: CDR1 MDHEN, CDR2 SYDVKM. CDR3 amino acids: CASSLRTGYKPQHF. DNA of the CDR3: TGTGCCAGCAGTTTGAGGACAGGGTATAAACCCCAGCATTTT.